This T cell receptor (beta chain) was sequenced in a study of T cell repertoires in ileal Crohn's disease. General study results and limits: Clonal expansions were more frequent in active smokers than non-smokers at surgery.

Concerning this clone itself: Its specificity is not known.

TCRdb's table, derived via immunoSEQ multiplex PCR, lists solely in-frame clones and lacks some. The data show 5,000 or so clones, almost 80% seen once. Germline V CDR1 and CDR2: ENHRY, SYGVKD. The CDR3 length is 16 residues. Losses at the gene ends were 7 bases for V and 10 bases for J; bases not matched to a gene: 13. This chain connects TRBV10-3 to TRBJ2-1; 13 nucleotides agree with TRBD2. The sample comprised ileal tissue. The source is an adult with Crohn's disease. The CDR3 sequence: CAIKALAGTSGDEQFF. CDR3 bases: TGTGCCATCAAGGCCCTCGCCGGGACTAGCGGGGACGAGCAGTTCTTC.